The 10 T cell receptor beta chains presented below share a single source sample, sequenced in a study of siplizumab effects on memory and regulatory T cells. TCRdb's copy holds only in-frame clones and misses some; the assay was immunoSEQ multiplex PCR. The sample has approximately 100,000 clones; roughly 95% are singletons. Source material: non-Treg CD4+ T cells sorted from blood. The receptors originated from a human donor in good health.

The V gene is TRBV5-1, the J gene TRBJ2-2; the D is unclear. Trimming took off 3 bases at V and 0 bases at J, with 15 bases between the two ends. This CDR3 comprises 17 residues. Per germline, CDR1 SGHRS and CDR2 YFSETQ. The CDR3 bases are TGCGCCAGCAGCTCCTCGGGTGGTTCGCCGAACACCGGGGAGCTGTTTTTT. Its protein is CASSSSGGSPNTGELFF.

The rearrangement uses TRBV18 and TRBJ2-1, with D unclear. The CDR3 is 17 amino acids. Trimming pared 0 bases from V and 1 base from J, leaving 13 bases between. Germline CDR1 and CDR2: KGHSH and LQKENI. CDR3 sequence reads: CASSPPITRSSYNEQFF. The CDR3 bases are TGTGCCAGCTCACCACCGATTACGCGAAGTTCCTACAATGAGCAGTTCTTC.

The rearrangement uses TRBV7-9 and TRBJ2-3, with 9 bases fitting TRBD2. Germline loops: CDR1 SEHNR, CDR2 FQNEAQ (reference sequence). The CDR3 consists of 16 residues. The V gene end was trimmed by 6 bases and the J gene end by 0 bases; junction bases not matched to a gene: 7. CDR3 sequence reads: CASSPELAGSTDTQYF. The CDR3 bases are TGTGCCAGCAGTCCCGAACTAGCGGGTAGCACAGATACGCAGTATTTT. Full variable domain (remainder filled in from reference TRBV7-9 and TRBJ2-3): DTGVSQNPRHKITKRGQNVTFRCDPISEHNRLYWYRQTLGQGPEFLTYFQNEAQLEKSRLLSDRFSAERPKGSFSTLEIQRTEQGDSAMYLCASSPELAGSTDTQYFGPGTRLTVL.

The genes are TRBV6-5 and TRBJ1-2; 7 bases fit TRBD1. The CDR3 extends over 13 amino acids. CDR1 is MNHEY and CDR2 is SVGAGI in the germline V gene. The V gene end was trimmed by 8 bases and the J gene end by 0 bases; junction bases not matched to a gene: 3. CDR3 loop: CASWDSANYGYTF. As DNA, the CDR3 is TGTGCCAGCTGGGACAGCGCTAACTATGGCTACACCTTC.

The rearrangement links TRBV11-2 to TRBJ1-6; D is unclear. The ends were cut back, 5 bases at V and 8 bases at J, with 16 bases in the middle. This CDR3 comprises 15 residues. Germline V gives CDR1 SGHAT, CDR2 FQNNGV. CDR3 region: CASSQKTVVDSPLHF. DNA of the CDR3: TGTGCCAGCAGCCAAAAAACAGTGGTTGATTCACCCCTCCACTTT.

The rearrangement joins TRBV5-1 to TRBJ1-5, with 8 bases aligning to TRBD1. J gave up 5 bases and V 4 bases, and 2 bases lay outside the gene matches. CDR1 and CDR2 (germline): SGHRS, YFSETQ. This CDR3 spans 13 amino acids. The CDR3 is CASSAGGDQPQHF. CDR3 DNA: TGCGCCAGCAGCGCAGGGGGCGATCAGCCCCAGCATTTT.

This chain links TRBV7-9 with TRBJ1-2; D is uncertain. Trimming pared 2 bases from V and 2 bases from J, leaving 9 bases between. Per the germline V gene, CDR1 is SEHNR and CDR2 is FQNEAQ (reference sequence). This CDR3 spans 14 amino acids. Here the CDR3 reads CASSLIQGNYGYTF. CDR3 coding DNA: TGTGCCAGCAGCTTAATCCAAGGGAACTATGGCTACACCTTC.

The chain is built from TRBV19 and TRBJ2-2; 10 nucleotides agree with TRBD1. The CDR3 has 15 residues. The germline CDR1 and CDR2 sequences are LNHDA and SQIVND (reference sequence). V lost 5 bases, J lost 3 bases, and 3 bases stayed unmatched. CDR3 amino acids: CASSDDRGHTGELFF. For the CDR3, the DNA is TGTGCCAGTAGTGACGACAGGGGGCACACCGGGGAGCTGTTTTTT.

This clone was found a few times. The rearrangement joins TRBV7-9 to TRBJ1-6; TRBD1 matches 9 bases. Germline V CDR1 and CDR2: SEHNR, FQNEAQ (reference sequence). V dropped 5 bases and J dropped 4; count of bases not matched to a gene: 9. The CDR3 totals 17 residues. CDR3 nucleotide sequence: TGTGCCAGCAGCCCAACAGGGGGCGGGGGGTATAATTCACCCCTCCACTTT. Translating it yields CASSPTGGGGYNSPLHF. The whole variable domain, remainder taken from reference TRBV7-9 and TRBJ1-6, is DTGVSQNPRHKITKRGQNVTFRCDPISEHNRLYWYRQTLGQGPEFLTYFQNEAQLEKSRLLSDRFSAERPKGSFSTLEIQRTEQGDSAMYLCASSPTGGGGYNSPLHFGNGTRLTVT.

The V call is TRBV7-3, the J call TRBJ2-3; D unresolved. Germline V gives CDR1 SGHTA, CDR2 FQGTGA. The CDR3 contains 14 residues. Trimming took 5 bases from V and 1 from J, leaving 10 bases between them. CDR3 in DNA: TGTGCCAGCAGCCCCGCAGTTGGCACAGATACGCAGTATTTT. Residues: CASSPAVGTDTQYF. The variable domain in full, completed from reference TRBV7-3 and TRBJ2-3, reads GAGVSQTPSNKVTEKGKYVELRCDPISGHTALYWYRQSLGQGPEFLIYFQGTGAADDSGLPNDRFFAVRPEGSVSTLKIQRTERGDSAVYLCASSPAVGTDTQYFGPGTRLTVL.